This T cell receptor beta chain was obtained from a study of blood T cells in healthy people across ages. The CDR3 covers 16 residues. V lost 4 bases to trimming and J lost 3 bases; unmatched junction nucleotides: 7. Germline CDR1 reads DFQATT; CDR2 reads SNEGSKA (reference sequence). This clonotype was seen more than once but under ten times. The antigen is undetermined. Study results and limitations: Bulk PBMC profiling left naive and antigen-experienced comparisons inconclusive.

A J-beta primer mix and a sample-barcoded 5' primer were used in a second PCR of roughly 7 to 12 cycles. The yield of each sample was at least 2.5 million CDR3-containing paired-end reads. TCRdb independently ran MiXCR on the 5' RACE reads; one entry per CDR3 protein. The top ten hold less than 2.5% of the sample, which has under 2,000,000 distinct CDR3 sequences, roughly 49% seen once. The chain combines TRBV20-1 with TRBJ2-5, with TRBD2 matching 14 bases. Input material: blood. This TCR came from a woman aged 40 to 50 in good health. CDR3 region: CSAIRRGLAGEETQYF. Here the CDR3 DNA reads TGCAGTGCTATTCGTAGGGGACTAGCGGGGGAAGAGACCCAGTACTTC.